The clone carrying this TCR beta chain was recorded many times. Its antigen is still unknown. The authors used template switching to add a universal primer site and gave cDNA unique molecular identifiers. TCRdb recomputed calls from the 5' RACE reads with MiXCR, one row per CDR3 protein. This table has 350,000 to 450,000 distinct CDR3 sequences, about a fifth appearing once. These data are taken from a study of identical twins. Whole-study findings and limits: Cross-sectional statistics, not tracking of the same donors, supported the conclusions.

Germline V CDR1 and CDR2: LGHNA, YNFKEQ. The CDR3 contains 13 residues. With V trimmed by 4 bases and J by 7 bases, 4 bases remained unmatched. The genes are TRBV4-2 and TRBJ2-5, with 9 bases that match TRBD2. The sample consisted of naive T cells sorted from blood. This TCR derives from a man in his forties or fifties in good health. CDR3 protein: CASSPSGDGTQYF. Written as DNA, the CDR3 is TGTGCCAGCAGCCCTAGCGGGGACGGGACCCAGTACTTC.